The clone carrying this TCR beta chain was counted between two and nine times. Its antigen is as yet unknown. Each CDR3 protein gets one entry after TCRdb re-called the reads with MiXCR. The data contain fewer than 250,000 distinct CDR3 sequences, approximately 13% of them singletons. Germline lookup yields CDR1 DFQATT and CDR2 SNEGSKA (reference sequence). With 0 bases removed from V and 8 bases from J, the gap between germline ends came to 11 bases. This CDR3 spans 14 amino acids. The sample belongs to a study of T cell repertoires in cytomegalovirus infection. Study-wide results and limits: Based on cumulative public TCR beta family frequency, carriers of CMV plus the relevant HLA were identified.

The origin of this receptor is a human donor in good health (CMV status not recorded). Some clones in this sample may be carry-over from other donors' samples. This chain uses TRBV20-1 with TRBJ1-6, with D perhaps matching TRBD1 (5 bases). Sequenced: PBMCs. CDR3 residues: CSARDGRADSPLHF. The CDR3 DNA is TGCAGTGCTAGAGATGGCAGGGCGGATTCACCCCTCCACTTT.